The 8 T cell receptor beta chains presented below share a single source sample, sequenced in a study of cytomegalovirus exposure and HLA in healthy donors. Both 60 Vbeta primers and 13 Jbeta primers went into the PCR. Libraries were prepared by immunoSEQ multiplex PCR; TCRdb keeps only in-frame clonotypes and omits some of them. The sample carries a few hundred thousand clones, over 75% recorded once. Sequencing was done on a sample of PBMCs. The receptors were sampled from a man between 18 and 35 years old in good health and CMV-seronegative.

V usage is TRBV6-5 and J usage is TRBJ1-6; perhaps TRBD1 as D (5 bases). The V and J ends lost 4 bases and 7 bases respectively, with 17 bases between them. The CDR3 is 16 residues long. Germline loops: CDR1 MNHEY, CDR2 SVGAGI. CDR3 in DNA: TGTGCCAGCAGTTGGGATGGGGGGTCCAGGAATTCACCCCTCCACTTT. Protein: CASSWDGGSRNSPLHF.

There are a few counts of this clone. The J gene is TRBJ2-1, the V gene TRBV19, with D maybe TRBD2 (6 bases). This CDR3 has 13 residues. Germline V gives CDR1 LNHDA, CDR2 SQIVND (reference sequence). The V end lost 3 bases, the J end lost 6 bases, and 9 bases lay between the germline ends. CDR3 DNA sequence: TGTGCCAGTAGTATGGGGGGAGGCAATGAGCAGTTCTTC. This encodes CASSMGGGNEQFF.

The V and J genes are TRBV11-2 and TRBJ1-1, with 8 bases that match TRBD1. Germline V gene sequence: CDR1 SGHAT, CDR2 FQNNGV. The CDR3 length is 16 residues. J was trimmed by 1 base and V by 3 bases; bases with no gene match: 7. CDR3 amino acids: CASSFPPGGTNTEAFF. Written as DNA, the CDR3 is TGTGCCAGCAGCTTTCCCCCAGGGGGCACGAACACTGAAGCTTTCTTT.

The V and J genes are TRBV19 and TRBJ2-1; weak D call: TRBD2 (6 bases). There are 15 residues in the CDR3. The ends were cut back, 7 bases at V and 0 bases at J, with 13 bases in the middle. Looked up from germline, CDR1 is LNHDA and CDR2 is SQIVND (reference sequence). The CDR3 protein is CASNPGAASYNEQFF. The CDR3 coding sequence is TGTGCCAGTAATCCGGGAGCCGCCTCCTACAATGAGCAGTTCTTC.

The gene calls are TRBV27 and TRBJ2-5; D gene uncertain. The CDR3 totals 13 residues. Germline V CDR1 and CDR2: MNHEY, SMNVEV (reference sequence). The V end was cut by 0 bases, the J end by 1 base, with 3 bases between. CDR3 residues: CASSLSSQETQYF. DNA for the CDR3: TGTGCCAGCAGTTTATCTAGCCAAGAGACCCAGTACTTC.

The chain couples TRBV27 to TRBJ2-5; D not resolved. Germline V gene lookup returns CDR1 MNHEY and CDR2 SMNVEV (reference sequence). Trimming removed 3 bases at V and 0 bases at J, with 11 bases between. The CDR3 length is 15 residues. The CDR3 protein is CASSFSHQYQETQYF. In DNA form, the CDR3 reads TGTGCCAGCAGTTTTTCCCACCAGTACCAAGAGACCCAGTACTTC.

V is TRBV19 and J is TRBJ2-2; D not certain. The CDR3 is made up of 11 amino acids. Germline V lookup: CDR1 LNHDA, CDR2 SQIVND (reference sequence). Trimming pared 9 bases from V and 6 bases from J, leaving 8 bases between. Here the CDR3 reads CASRTPGELFF. CDR3 DNA: TGTGCCAGCAGAACCCCCGGGGAGCTGTTTTTT.

J is TRBJ2-7 and V is TRBV4-2; the D gene is possibly TRBD1 (6 bases). The CDR3 covers 15 residues. Germline-derived CDR1 and CDR2 are LGHNA and YNFKEQ. V was trimmed by 1 base and J by 0 bases, leaving 10 bases between them. The DNA for the CDR3 is TGTGCCAGCAGCCAAGGCCCAGGGGACTCCTACGAGCAGTACTTC. Encoded protein: CASSQGPGDSYEQYF.